A single sample gave rise to the 6 T cell receptor beta chains below, sequenced in a study of long-term antiretroviral therapy in people with HIV. They ran version v3.0 of the immunoSEQ assay at survey level. Profiling relied on immunoSEQ multiplex PCR, and the TCRdb table lists in-frame clones only, not all of them. The data show 24,000 or so clones, roughly 96% seen once. This specimen was unsorted PBMCs, taken about 4.7 years after starting antiretroviral therapy. The receptors here all came from a woman between 50 and 59 years old with HIV.

In DNA form, the CDR3 reads TGTGCCAGAAGCTTGCTACGGGGAGTAAAATACGAGCAGTACTTC. It codes for CARSLLRGVKYEQYF. This chain connects TRBV5-3 to TRBJ2-7; a weak D match, TRBD2 (5 bases). TRBV5-3 is classed as an ORF, of uncertain function. The CDR3 sequence is 15 residues long. V lost 1 base to trimming and J lost 4 bases, with 15 bases between them.

The chain carries TRBV5-6 and TRBJ2-1; unclear D gene. V dropped 5 bases and J dropped 1 base, with 1 base sitting between them. Germline CDR1 reads SGHDT; CDR2 reads YYEEEE. The CDR3 contains 11 residues. This CDR3 is CASRSYNEQFF. The CDR3 DNA follows: TGTGCCAGCAGATCCTACAATGAGCAGTTCTTC.

The chain has TRBV5-6 and TRBJ2-7; D call uncertain. From germline, CDR1 is SGHDT and CDR2 YYEEEE. The CDR3 loop spans 15 amino acids. The germline V and J ends were trimmed by 4 bases and 0 bases, with 14 bases remaining between them. As DNA, the CDR3 is TGTGCCAGCAGCCCAGGACCCTTGAGCTCCTACGAGCAGTACTTC. It yields the protein CASSPGPLSSYEQYF.

The J gene is TRBJ1-2, the V gene TRBV7-3; 9 bases agree with TRBD1. From germline, CDR1 is SGHTA and CDR2 FQGTGA. The CDR3 covers 15 residues. V shed 2 bases and J 4 bases; nucleotides not matched to a gene: 5. For the CDR3, the DNA is TGTGCCAGCAGCTTACAGGGACAGGGTGTCTATGGCTACACCTTC. This translates into CASSLQGQGVYGYTF. The variable domain in full, with the rest retrieved from reference TRBV7-3 and TRBJ1-2, is GAGVSQTPSNKVTEKGKYVELRCDPISGHTALYWYRQSLGQGPEFLIYFQGTGAADDSGLPNDRFFAVRPEGSVSTLKIQRTERGDSAVYLCASSLQGQGVYGYTFGSGTRLTVV.

V gene TRBV28 combines with J gene TRBJ2-7; 8 nucleotides align to TRBD2. This CDR3 contains 15 residues. Germline values: CDR1 MDHEN, CDR2 SYDVKM. The V and J ends lost 6 bases and 4 bases, in that order; junction bases with no gene match: 11. The CDR3 sequence: CASRLGSGSLYEQYF. The DNA for the CDR3 is TGTGCCAGCAGACTTGGAAGCGGGAGCCTGTACGAGCAGTACTTC.

The chain links TRBV6-6 to TRBJ2-2; D is possibly TRBD1 or TRBD2 (5 bases each). In germline, CDR1 is MNHNY, CDR2 SVGAGI (reference sequence). This CDR3 has 15 amino acids. The V and J ends lost 4 bases and 3 bases respectively, with 12 bases between them. The CDR3, as DNA: TGTGCCAGCAGTTTCTCCGGGACGTACACCGGGGAGCTGTTTTTT. Its translation is CASSFSGTYTGELFF.